This T cell receptor beta chain was captured in a study of long-term antiretroviral therapy in people with HIV. Study conclusions and caveats: Blood was collected between the mid-2000s and the late 2010s, possibly under older ART regimens.

The libraries were made with immunoSEQ v3.0 at survey level. It was roughly 40,000-55,000 T-cell genomes per sample that sequencing targeted. The assay was immunoSEQ multiplex PCR, and TCRdb's table has in-frame clones only and misses some. The repertoire consists of 25,000 to 35,000 clones, with over 70% occurring once and the leading ten covering 8% to 10%. The germline gives CDR1 SGHNT, CDR2 YYREEE (reference sequence). With 4 bases removed from V and 0 bases from J, the gap between germline ends came to 11 bases. The CDR3 is 15 residues long. Samples held 1-10 million cryopreserved PBMC, and DNA extraction followed. To note about this clone: Its cognate antigen is unknown.

Sequencing used unsorted PBMCs, obtained 3.1 years after starting antiretroviral therapy. The receptor was isolated from a woman aged 45-65 years with HIV. The chain recombines TRBV5-4 with TRBJ1-3; possibly TRBD1 for D (5 bases). The CDR3 loop is CASSGGAISGNTIYF. CDR3 coding DNA: TGTGCCAGCAGCGGGGGAGCCATCTCTGGAAACACCATATATTTT.